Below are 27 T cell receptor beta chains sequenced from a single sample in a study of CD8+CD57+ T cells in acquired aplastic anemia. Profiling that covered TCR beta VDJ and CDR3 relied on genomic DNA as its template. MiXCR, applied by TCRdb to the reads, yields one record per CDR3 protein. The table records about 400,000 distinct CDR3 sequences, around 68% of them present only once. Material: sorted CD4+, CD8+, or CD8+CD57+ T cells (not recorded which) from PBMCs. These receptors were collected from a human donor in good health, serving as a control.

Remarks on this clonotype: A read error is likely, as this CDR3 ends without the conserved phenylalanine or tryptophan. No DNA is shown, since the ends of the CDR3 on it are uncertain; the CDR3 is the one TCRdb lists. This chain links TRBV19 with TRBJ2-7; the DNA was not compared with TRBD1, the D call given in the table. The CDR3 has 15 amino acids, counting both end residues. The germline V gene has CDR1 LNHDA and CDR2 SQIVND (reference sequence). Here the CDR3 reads CASSGPGENQPQQFG.

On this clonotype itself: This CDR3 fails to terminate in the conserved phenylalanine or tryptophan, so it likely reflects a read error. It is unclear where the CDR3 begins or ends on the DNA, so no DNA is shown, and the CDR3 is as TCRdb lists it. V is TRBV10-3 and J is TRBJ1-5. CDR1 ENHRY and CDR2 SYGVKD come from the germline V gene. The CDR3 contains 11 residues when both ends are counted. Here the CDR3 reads CAISDRQRAFV.

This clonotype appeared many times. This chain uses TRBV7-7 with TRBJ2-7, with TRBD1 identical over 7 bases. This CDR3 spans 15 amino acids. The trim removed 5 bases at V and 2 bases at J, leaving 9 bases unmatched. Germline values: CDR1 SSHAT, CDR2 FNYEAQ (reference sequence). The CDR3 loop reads CASSPLPGQTYEQYF. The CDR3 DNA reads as TGTGCCAGCAGCCCTCTACCGGGACAGACCTACGAGCAGTACTTC.

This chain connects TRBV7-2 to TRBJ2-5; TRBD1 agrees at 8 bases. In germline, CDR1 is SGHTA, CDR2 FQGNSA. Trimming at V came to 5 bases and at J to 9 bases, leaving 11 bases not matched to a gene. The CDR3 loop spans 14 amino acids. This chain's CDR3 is CASSRSGTGQPQYF. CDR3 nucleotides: TGTGCCAGCAGCCGCTCGGGGACAGGTCAGCCCCAGTACTTC.

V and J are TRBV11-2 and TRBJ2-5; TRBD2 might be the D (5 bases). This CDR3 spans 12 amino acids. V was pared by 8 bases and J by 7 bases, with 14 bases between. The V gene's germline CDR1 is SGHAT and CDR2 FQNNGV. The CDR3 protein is CASGAGRATQYF. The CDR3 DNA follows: TGTGCCAGCGGCGCGGGCCGGGCGACCCAGTACTTC.

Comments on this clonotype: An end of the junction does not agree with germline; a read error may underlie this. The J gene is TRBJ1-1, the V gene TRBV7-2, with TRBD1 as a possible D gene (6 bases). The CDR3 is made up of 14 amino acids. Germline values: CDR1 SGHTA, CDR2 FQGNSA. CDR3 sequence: CASSLDRATQIRSF. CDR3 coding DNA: TGTGCCAGCAGCTTAGACAGGGCGACACAGATACGTAGTTTT.

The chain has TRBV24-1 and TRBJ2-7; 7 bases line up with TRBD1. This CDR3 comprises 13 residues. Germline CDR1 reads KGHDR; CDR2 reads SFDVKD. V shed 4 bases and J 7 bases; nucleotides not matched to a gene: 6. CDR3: CATSESQGSEQYF. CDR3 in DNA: TGTGCCACCAGTGAGTCACAGGGGTCAGAGCAGTACTTC.

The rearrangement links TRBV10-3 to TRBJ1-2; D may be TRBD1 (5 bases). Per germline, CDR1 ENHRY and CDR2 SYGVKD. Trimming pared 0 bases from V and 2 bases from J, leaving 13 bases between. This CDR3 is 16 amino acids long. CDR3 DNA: TGTGCCATCAGTGAGTCGAGGTGGGGGATCAACTATGGCTACACCTTC. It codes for CAISESRWGINYGYTF.

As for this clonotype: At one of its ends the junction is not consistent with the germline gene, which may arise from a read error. In DNA, the CDR3 is TGTGCCAGCAGCTTAATGGGGGGGAGCACGGATGCTTTC. Amino acid sequence: CASSLMGGSTDAF. V and J are TRBV7-8 and TRBJ1-1; D may be TRBD1 (5 bases). Germline V gene lookup returns CDR1 SGHVS and CDR2 FQNEAQ. This CDR3 has 13 amino acids.

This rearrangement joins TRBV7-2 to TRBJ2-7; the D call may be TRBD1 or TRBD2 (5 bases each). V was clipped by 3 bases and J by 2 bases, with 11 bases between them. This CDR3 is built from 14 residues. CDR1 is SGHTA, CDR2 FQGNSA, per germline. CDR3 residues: CASSFWGIAYEQYF. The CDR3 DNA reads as TGTGCCAGCAGCTTCTGGGGGATCGCCTACGAGCAGTACTTC.

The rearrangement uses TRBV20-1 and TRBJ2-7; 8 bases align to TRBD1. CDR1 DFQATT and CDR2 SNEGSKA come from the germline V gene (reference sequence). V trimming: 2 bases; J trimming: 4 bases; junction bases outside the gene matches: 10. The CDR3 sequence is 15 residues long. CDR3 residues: CSARSRAGGDYEQYF. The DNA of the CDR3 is TGCAGTGCTAGATCGAGGGCAGGGGGCGATTACGAGCAGTACTTC.

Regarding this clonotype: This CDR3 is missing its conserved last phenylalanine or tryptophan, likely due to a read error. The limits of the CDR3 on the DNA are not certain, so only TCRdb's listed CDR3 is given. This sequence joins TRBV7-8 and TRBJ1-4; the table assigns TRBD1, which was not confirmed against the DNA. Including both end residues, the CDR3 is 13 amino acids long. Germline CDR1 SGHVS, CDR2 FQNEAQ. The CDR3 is CASSAGDTEKRQY.

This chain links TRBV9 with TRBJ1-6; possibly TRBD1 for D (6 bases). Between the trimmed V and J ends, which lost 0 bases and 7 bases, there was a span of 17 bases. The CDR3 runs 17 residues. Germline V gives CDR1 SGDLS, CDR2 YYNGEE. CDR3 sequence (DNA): TGTGCCAGCAGCGTAGCCCCGGGGCAGGGGACCAATTCACCCCTCCACTTT. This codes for CASSVAPGQGTNSPLHF.

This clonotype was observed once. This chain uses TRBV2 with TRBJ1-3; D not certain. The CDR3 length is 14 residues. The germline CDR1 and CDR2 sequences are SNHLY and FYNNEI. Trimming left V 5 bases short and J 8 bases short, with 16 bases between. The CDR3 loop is CASSTRAPGHTIYF. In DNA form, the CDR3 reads TGTGCCAGCAGTACGAGGGCGCCTGGGCACACCATATATTTT.

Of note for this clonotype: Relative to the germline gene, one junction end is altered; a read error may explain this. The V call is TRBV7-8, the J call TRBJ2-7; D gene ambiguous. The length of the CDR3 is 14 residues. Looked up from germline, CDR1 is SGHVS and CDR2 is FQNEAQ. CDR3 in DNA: TGTGCCAGCAGCTTAATACGCAACACTGAAGCTTTCTTTTTC. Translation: CASSLIRNTEAFFF.

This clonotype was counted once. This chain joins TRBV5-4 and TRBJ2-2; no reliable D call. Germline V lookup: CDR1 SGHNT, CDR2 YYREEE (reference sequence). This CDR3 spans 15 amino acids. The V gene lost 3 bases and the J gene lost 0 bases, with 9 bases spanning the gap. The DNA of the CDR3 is TGTGCCAGCAGCTCTTCAGTATCGAACACCGGGGAGCTGTTTTTT. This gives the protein CASSSSVSNTGELFF.

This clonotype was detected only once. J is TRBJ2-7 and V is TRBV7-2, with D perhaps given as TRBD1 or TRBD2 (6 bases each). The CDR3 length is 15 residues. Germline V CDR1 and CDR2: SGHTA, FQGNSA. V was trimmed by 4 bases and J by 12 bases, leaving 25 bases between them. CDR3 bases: TGTGCCAGCAGCTCGGACGGGGGCTCGGTGGGCGAGACGTACTTC. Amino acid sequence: CASSSDGGSVGETYF.

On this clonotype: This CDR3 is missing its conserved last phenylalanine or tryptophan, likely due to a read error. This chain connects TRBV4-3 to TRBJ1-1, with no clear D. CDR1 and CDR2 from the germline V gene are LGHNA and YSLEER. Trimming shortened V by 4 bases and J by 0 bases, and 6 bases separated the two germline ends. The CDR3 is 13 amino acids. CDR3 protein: CASSRVMNTEAFY. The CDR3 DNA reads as TGCGCCAGCAGCCGGGTTATGAACACTGAAGCTTTCTAT.

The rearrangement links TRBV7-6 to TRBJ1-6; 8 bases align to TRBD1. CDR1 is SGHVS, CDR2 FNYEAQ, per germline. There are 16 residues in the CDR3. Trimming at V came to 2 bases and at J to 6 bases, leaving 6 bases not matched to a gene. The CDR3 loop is CASSLHSGQGNSPLHF. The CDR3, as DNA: TGTGCCAGCAGCTTACATAGCGGACAGGGTAATTCACCCCTCCACTTT.

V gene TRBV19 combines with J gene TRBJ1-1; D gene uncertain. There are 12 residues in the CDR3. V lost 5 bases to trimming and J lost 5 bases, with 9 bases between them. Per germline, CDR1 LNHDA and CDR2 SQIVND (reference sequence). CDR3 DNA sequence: TGTGCCAGTAGTGTTGAGGGAACTGAAGCTTTCTTT. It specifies CASSVEGTEAFF.

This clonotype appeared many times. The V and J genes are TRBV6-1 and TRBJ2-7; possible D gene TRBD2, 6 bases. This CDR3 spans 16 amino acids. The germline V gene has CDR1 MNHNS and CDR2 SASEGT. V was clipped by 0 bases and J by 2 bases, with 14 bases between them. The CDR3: CASSEASAGRTYEQYF. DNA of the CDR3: TGTGCCAGCAGTGAAGCTTCGGCAGGGAGGACCTACGAGCAGTACTTC.

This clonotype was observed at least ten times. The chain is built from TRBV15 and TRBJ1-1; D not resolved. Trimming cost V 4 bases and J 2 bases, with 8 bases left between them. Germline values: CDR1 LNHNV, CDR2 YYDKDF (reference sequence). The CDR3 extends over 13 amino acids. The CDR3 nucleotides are TGTGCCACCAGCAAGAGCCCCAACACTGAAGCTTTCTTT. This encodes CATSKSPNTEAFF. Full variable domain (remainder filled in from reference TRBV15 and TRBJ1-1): DAMVIQNPRYQVTQFGKPVTLSCSQTLNHNVMYWYQQKSSQAPKLLFHYYDKDFNNEADTPDNFQSRRPNTSFCFLDIRSPGLGDTAMYLCATSKSPNTEAFFGQGTRLTVV.

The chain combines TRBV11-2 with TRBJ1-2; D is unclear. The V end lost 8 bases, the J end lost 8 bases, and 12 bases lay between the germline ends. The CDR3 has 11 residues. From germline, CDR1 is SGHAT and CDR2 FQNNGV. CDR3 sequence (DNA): TGTGCCAGCCGCCACCGATACGGCTACACCTTC. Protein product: CASRHRYGYTF.

CDR3 sequence reads: CSVLKDRLNTEAFF. DNA of the CDR3: TGCAGCGTTCTGAAAGACAGGCTTAACACTGAAGCTTTCTTT. The V call is TRBV29-1, the J call TRBJ1-1; tentatively, D is TRBD1 (6 bases). This CDR3 region has 14 residues. V lost 5 bases, J lost 2 bases, and 15 bases lay in between. Germline assignment: CDR1 SQVTM and CDR2 ANQGSEA.

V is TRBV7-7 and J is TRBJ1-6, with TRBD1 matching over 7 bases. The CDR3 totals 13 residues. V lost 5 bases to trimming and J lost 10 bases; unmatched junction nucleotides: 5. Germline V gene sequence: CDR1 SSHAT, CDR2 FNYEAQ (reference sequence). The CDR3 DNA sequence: TGTGCCAGCAGCCGTACAGGGGAATCACCCCTCCACTTT. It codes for CASSRTGESPLHF.

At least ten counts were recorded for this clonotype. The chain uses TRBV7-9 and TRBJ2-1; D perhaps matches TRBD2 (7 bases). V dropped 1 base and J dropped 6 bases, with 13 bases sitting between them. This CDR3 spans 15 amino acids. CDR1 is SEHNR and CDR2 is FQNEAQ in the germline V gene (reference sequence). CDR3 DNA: TGTGCCAGCAGCTTAGAGGGGGGGGGCCGCAATGAGCAGTTCTTC. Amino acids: CASSLEGGGRNEQFF. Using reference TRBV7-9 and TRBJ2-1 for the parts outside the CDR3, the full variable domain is DTGVSQNPRHKITKRGQNVTFRCDPISEHNRLYWYRQTLGQGPEFLTYFQNEAQLEKSRLLSDRFSAERPKGSFSTLEIQRTEQGDSAMYLCASSLEGGGRNEQFFGPGTRLTVL.

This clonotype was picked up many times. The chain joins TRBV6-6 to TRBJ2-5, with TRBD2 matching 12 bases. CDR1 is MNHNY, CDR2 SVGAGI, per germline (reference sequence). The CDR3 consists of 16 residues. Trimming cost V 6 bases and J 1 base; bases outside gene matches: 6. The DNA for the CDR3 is TGTGCCAGCAGAAACCTAGCGGGGGGGCCCCAAGAGACCCAGTACTTC. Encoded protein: CASRNLAGGPQETQYF.